The 28 T cell receptor beta chains reported below all come from one sample, sequenced in a study of OX40 agonist ivuxolimab in advanced cancers. Measured with immunoSEQ multiplex PCR; TCRdb has only the in-frame clones, and not every one. The sample contains tens of thousands of clones, about four fifths of which appear only once. Sequenced here: CD4+ or CD8+ T cells sorted from blood, sampled in a trial of the OX40 agonist ivuxolimab. The source of these receptors is an adult with an advanced solid tumor such as melanoma, head and neck, liver or kidney cancer.

J is TRBJ2-2 and V is TRBV5-8, with unresolved D. There are 14 residues in the CDR3. The germline CDR1 and CDR2 sequences are SGHTS and YDEGEE. The V gene lost 0 bases and the J gene lost 4 bases, with 7 bases spanning the gap. CDR3: CASSLVPGTGELFF. As DNA, the CDR3 is TGTGCCAGCAGCTTGGTCCCGGGCACCGGGGAGCTGTTTTTT.

The rearrangement links TRBV5-1 to TRBJ2-1, with TRBD1 identical over 7 bases. The CDR3 has 16 residues. V gave up 4 bases and J gave up 0 bases; unmatched junction bases: 7. From germline, CDR1 is SGHRS and CDR2 YFSETQ. This CDR3 is CASSARAGGSYNEQFF. CDR3 DNA sequence: TGCGCCAGCAGCGCTAGGGCAGGGGGCTCCTACAATGAGCAGTTCTTC.

This clone occurred once. V usage is TRBV9 and J usage is TRBJ1-1; the match to TRBD1 covers 8 bases. This CDR3 contains 15 residues. The junction had 5 bases not matched to a gene; V was cut back by 4 bases and J by 0 bases. Germline loops: CDR1 SGDLS, CDR2 YYNGEE. CDR3 in amino acids: CASSKTGVMNTEAFF. In nucleotides, the CDR3 is TGTGCCAGCAGCAAGACAGGGGTGATGAACACTGAAGCTTTCTTT.

This clone has only a few counts. The CDR3 is CASSYQATNEKLFF. CDR3 DNA sequence: TGTGCCAGCAGTTATCAGGCGACTAATGAAAAACTGTTTTTT. V and J are TRBV7-9 and TRBJ1-4; D remains unclear. Between the trimmed V and J ends, which lost 6 bases and 2 bases, there was a span of 10 bases. This CDR3 comprises 14 residues. CDR1 is SEHNR, CDR2 FQNEAQ, per germline (reference sequence).

The chain links TRBV2 to TRBJ2-1; 7 bases line up with TRBD1. Germline V CDR1 and CDR2: SNHLY, FYNNEI. The CDR3 totals 15 residues. After removal of 6 bases from V and 0 bases from J, the junction contained 5 bases not matched to a gene. The CDR3 nucleotides read TGTGCCAGCAGGAACTCAGGGGGCTCCTACAATGAGCAGTTCTTC. Encoded protein: CASRNSGGSYNEQFF.

This chain joins TRBV5-1 and TRBJ1-2; D perhaps matches TRBD1 (5 bases). V was trimmed by 1 base and J by 4 bases, leaving 14 bases between them. The CDR3 extends over 15 amino acids. Germline assignment: CDR1 SGHRS and CDR2 YFSETQ. For the CDR3, the DNA is TGCGCCAGCAGCTTGCTGGGAGGGGACTTCTATGGCTACACCTTC. This codes for CASSLLGGDFYGYTF.

This rearrangement joins TRBV14 to TRBJ2-5; no clear D. The CDR3 extends over 14 amino acids. The V gene lost 0 bases and the J gene lost 3 bases, with 8 bases spanning the gap. Germline CDR1 is SGHDN and CDR2 is FVKESK. CDR3 nucleotides: TGTGCCAGCAGCCAAGAGGCGCTCAAAGAGACCCAGTACTTC. It is translated as CASSQEALKETQYF.

The chain uses TRBV29-1 and TRBJ2-7; D ambiguous. Germline V gene lookup returns CDR1 SQVTM and CDR2 ANQGSEA. The CDR3 loop spans 14 amino acids. V was trimmed by 1 base and J by 0 bases, leaving 10 bases between them. The CDR3 reads CSVEALGGSYEQYF. The CDR3 DNA sequence: TGCAGCGTTGAAGCCCTAGGCGGCTCCTACGAGCAGTACTTC.

In this sample, this clone turned up a few times. The chain links TRBV18 to TRBJ1-5; no clear D gene. The length of the CDR3 is 15 residues. Germline V gene sequence: CDR1 KGHSH, CDR2 LQKENI. V lost 3 bases to trimming and J lost 4 bases, with 13 bases between them. In DNA, the CDR3 is TGTGCCAGCTCACCTCCGGGTTTAGGTAATCAGCCCCAGCATTTT. Its protein is CASSPPGLGNQPQHF.

The chain joins TRBV5-4 to TRBJ2-5; D may be TRBD1 or TRBD2 (5 bases each). The CDR3 runs to 14 residues. Trimming took 6 bases from V and 4 from J, leaving 16 bases between them. Per the germline V gene, CDR1 is SGHNT and CDR2 is YYREEE (reference sequence). The CDR3 coding sequence is TGTGCCAGCAAAAGACCCGGGACCGGAGAGACCCAGTACTTC. Translation: CASKRPGTGETQYF.

This chain connects TRBV7-9 to TRBJ2-7; D remains unclear. Trimming pared 5 bases from V and 0 bases from J, leaving 8 bases between. This CDR3 region has 13 residues. Per the germline V gene, CDR1 is SEHNR and CDR2 is FQNEAQ (reference sequence). In nucleotides, the CDR3 is TGTGCCAGCAGCCCGTTCACCTCCTACGAGCAGTACTTC. This codes for CASSPFTSYEQYF. Full variable domain (outside the CDR3, taken from reference TRBV7-9 and TRBJ2-7): DTGVSQNPRHKITKRGQNVTFRCDPISEHNRLYWYRQTLGQGPEFLTYFQNEAQLEKSRLLSDRFSAERPKGSFSTLEIQRTEQGDSAMYLCASSPFTSYEQYFGPGTRLTVT.

This chain links TRBV7-2 with TRBJ1-2, with D possibly TRBD1 on 5 matching bases. With 5 bases removed from V and 4 bases from J, the gap between germline ends came to 17 bases. In germline, CDR1 is SGHTA, CDR2 FQGNSA. The CDR3 has 15 residues. The CDR3 DNA is TGTGCCAGCAGCAAAGCGGGCCAAGGGACCTATGGCTACACCTTC. Its protein product is CASSKAGQGTYGYTF.

The genes are TRBV6-1 and TRBJ2-1, with D maybe TRBD2 (11 bases). The CDR3 covers 20 residues. Germline V gene sequence: CDR1 MNHNS, CDR2 SASEGT. V was shortened by 3 bases and J by 3 bases, with 27 bases between the two germline ends. CDR3 amino acids: CASSDEDRGWTSGFYNEQFF. The CDR3 bases are TGTGCCAGCAGTGATGAGGACAGGGGGTGGACTAGCGGGTTCTACAATGAGCAGTTCTTC.

This rearrangement joins TRBV27 to TRBJ1-5, with 7 bases lining up with TRBD1. V lost 8 bases to trimming and J lost 3 bases; unmatched junction nucleotides: 4. The CDR3 sequence is 13 residues long. Germline V CDR1 and CDR2: MNHEY, SMNVEV (reference sequence). CDR3 DNA sequence: TGTGCCAGCGGGGGACAGACCAATCAGCCCCAGCATTTT. Translating gives CASGGQTNQPQHF.

In this sample, this clone turned up once. The rearrangement joins TRBV4-3 to TRBJ2-3; 11 nucleotides line up with TRBD2. CDR1 is LGHNA, CDR2 YSLEER, per germline. There are 17 residues in the CDR3. Trimming took 0 bases from V and 2 from J; bases not matched to a gene: 4. The CDR3 here is CASSQDRLAGLTDTQYF. CDR3 bases: TGCGCCAGCAGCCAAGACCGACTAGCGGGGCTCACAGATACGCAGTATTTT.

The gene calls are TRBV20-1 and TRBJ1-1; D remains unclear. The germline V gene has CDR1 DFQATT and CDR2 SNEGSKA (reference sequence). Trimming took off 0 bases at V and 1 base at J, with 0 bases between the two ends. This CDR3 region has 11 residues. The CDR3 loop reads CSARENTEAFF. For the CDR3, the DNA is TGCAGTGCTAGAGAGAACACTGAAGCTTTCTTT.

The genes are TRBV5-1 and TRBJ2-5; no reliable D call. The germline V and J ends were trimmed by 0 bases and 5 bases, with 17 bases remaining between them. This CDR3 has 16 amino acids. The germline CDR1 and CDR2 sequences are SGHRS and YFSETQ. CDR3 sequence reads: CASSLASAGDPETQYF. The CDR3 coding sequence is TGCGCCAGCAGCTTGGCCTCGGCCGGAGATCCGGAGACCCAGTACTTC.

V gene TRBV7-8 combines with J gene TRBJ1-5; TRBD1 agrees at 7 bases. This CDR3 is 18 amino acids long. Losses at the gene ends were 3 bases for V and 3 bases for J; bases not matched to a gene: 14. CDR1 is SGHVS and CDR2 is FQNEAQ in the germline V gene. The CDR3 nucleotides read TGTGCCAGCAGCTTCACTCCGGGACAGATCTTACTCAATCAGCCCCAGCATTTT. Protein sequence: CASSFTPGQILLNQPQHF.

The CDR3 nucleotides read TGTGCCAGCTCACCGGGACAGGACACCGGGGAGCTGTTTTTT. It translates to CASSPGQDTGELFF. The chain uses TRBV18 and TRBJ2-2, with 8 nucleotides matching TRBD1. CDR3 length: 14 amino acids. J lost 3 bases, V lost 3 bases, and 0 bases had no gene match. Germline V gene lookup returns CDR1 KGHSH and CDR2 LQKENI.

This clone was observed once. The chain has TRBV19 and TRBJ2-2; 16 nucleotides align to TRBD2. Germline values: CDR1 LNHDA, CDR2 SQIVND (reference sequence). V gave up 10 bases and J gave up 5 bases; unmatched junction bases: 16. CDR3 length equals 19 residues. Written as DNA, the CDR3 is TGTGCCACCCAACGGGGGACTAGCGGGAGGGCCTTGAGAACCGGGGAGCTGTTTTTT. Its protein product is CATQRGTSGRALRTGELFF.

A note on this clone: Different DNA sequences within this sample yield the same CDR3. This chain uses TRBV25-1 with TRBJ1-2; D may be TRBD1 (6 bases). CDR1 is MGHDK, CDR2 SYGVNS, per germline. CDR3 length: 13 amino acids. Trimming left V 6 bases short and J 6 bases short, with 14 bases between. CDR3 sequence: CASSVGRTDGYTF. CDR3 in DNA: TGTGCCAGCAGCGTGGGCCGGACAGATGGCTACACCTTC.

V is TRBV5-4 and J is TRBJ1-3, with D possibly matching TRBD1 (6 bases). CDR3 length: 14 residues. CDR1 and CDR2 (germline): SGHNT, YYREEE (reference sequence). V was cut by 3 bases and J by 4 bases, with 11 bases left in between. The CDR3: CASSSNDRGNTIYF. In nucleotides, the CDR3 is TGTGCCAGCAGCTCGAACGACAGGGGAAACACCATATATTTT.

The J gene is TRBJ2-2, the V gene TRBV6-6; the D gene is possibly TRBD1 (6 bases). The CDR3 has 15 amino acids. Looked up from germline, CDR1 is MNHNY and CDR2 is SVGAGI (reference sequence). V lost 0 bases and J lost 5, with 10 bases in between. The CDR3 loop reads CASSYSTQGTGELFF. The CDR3 nucleotides are TGTGCCAGCAGTTACTCCACACAGGGAACCGGGGAGCTGTTTTTT.

This clone occurred once. The J gene is TRBJ1-5, the V gene TRBV7-2; TRBD1 might be the D (5 bases). V dropped 4 bases and J dropped 6 bases, with 16 bases sitting between them. The V gene's germline CDR1 is SGHTA and CDR2 FQGNSA. This CDR3 has 15 amino acids. CDR3 DNA sequence: TGTGCCAGCAGCTCGGGACCGAACCCTAGTCAGCCCCAGCATTTT. Translated: CASSSGPNPSQPQHF. Full variable domain (remainder filled in from reference TRBV7-2 and TRBJ1-5): GAGVSQSPSNKVTEKGKDVELRCDPISGHTALYWYRQSLGQGLEFLIYFQGNSAPDKSGLPSDRFSAERTGGSVSTLTIQRTQQEDSAVYLCASSSGPNPSQPQHFGDGTRLSIL.

The V gene is TRBV2, the J gene TRBJ1-3; D unresolved. The germline V gene has CDR1 SNHLY and CDR2 FYNNEI. V lost 4 bases to trimming and J lost 4 bases, with 8 bases between them. The CDR3 loop spans 13 amino acids. The CDR3 spells CASSGYPGNTIYF. CDR3 DNA sequence: TGTGCCAGCAGTGGGTATCCAGGAAACACCATATATTTT. Combining the CDR3 with reference TRBV2 and TRBJ1-3 gives the whole variable domain EPEVTQTPSHQVTQMGQEVILRCVPISNHLYFYWYRQILGQKVEFLVSFYNNEISEKSEIFDDQFSVERPDGSNFTLKIRSTKLEDSAMYFCASSGYPGNTIYFGEGSWLTVV.

The chain is built from TRBV5-1 and TRBJ2-5, with D hard to call. Germline CDR1 SGHRS, CDR2 YFSETQ. The length of the CDR3 is 16 residues. Trimming shortened V by 0 bases and J by 1 base, and 13 bases separated the two germline ends. Here the CDR3 DNA reads TGCGCCAGCAGCTTGGAGGCAGCTAATTTCCAAGAGACCCAGTACTTC. It yields the protein CASSLEAANFQETQYF.

This clone has a handful of counts. The rearrangement joins TRBV7-2 to TRBJ2-1; D gene ambiguous. With 1 base removed from V and 10 bases from J, the gap between germline ends came to 11 bases. Germline V gene sequence: CDR1 SGHTA, CDR2 FQGNSA. This CDR3 spans 13 amino acids. The CDR3 DNA follows: TGTGCCAGCAGCTTAGGCCAAGCTGACGAGCAGTTCTTC. Amino acid sequence: CASSLGQADEQFF.

The rearrangement links TRBV10-3 to TRBJ1-4; 9 bases fit TRBD1. The CDR3 totals 15 residues. The trim removed 1 base at V and 6 bases at J, leaving 3 bases unmatched. The germline V gene encodes CDR1 ENHRY and CDR2 SYGVKD. Here the CDR3 reads CAISEFRTGDEKLFF. CDR3 sequence (DNA): TGTGCCATCAGTGAGTTTAGGACAGGGGATGAAAAACTGTTTTTT.